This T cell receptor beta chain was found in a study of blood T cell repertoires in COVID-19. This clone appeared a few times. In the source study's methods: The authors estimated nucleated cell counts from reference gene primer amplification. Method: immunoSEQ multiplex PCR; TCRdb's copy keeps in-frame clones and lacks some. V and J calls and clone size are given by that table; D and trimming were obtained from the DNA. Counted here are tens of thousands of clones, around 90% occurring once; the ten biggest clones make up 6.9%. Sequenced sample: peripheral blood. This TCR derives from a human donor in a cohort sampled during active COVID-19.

CDR3 loop: CAISESFGQGYNEQFF. The CDR3 DNA is TGTGCCATCAGTGAGTCATTCGGACAGGGATACAATGAGCAGTTCTTC. The V and J genes are TRBV10-3 and TRBJ2-1, with 8 bases fitting TRBD1. The CDR3 has 16 residues. V lost 0 bases to trimming and J lost 4 bases; unmatched junction nucleotides: 5. CDR1 is ENHRY and CDR2 is SYGVKD in the germline V gene.